This TCR beta chain comes out of a study of blood T cells in healthy people across ages. Each sample used at least 6 million PBMCs. A note on this clonotype: The target antigen is unknown.

A sample-barcoded 5' primer and a J-beta primer mix were used in a second PCR of roughly 7 to 11 cycles. Each cDNA was tagged by a template-switch adaptor containing 12 random nucleotides. TCRdb processed the 5' RACE reads anew with MiXCR; each CDR3 protein has one entry. Of over 1,500,000 distinct CDR3 sequences in the sample, roughly two fifths were seen once. General study results and limits: Roughly linearly, TCR beta diversity per million T cells fell as age increased. The donors' CMV status was not determined, possibly confounding changes in expanded clonotypes.

Trimming at V came to 4 bases and at J to 13 bases, leaving 13 bases not matched to a gene. The CDR3 totals 14 residues. Germline V CDR1 and CDR2: SQVTM, ANQGSEA. The sequenced sample was blood. The TCR comes from a human donor in good health. The chain carries TRBV29-1 and TRBJ2-4; 10 positions agree with TRBD1. CDR3 region: CSVAPGQGIGEQYF. The CDR3 nucleotides are TGCAGCGTTGCCCCGGGACAGGGGATAGGTGAGCAGTACTTC.